This TCR beta chain came from a study of CD8+ T cells in alopecia areata (dated by TCRdb to between 2018 and 2020). Broadly, across the study: Treated patients were enrolled in an open-label pilot trial of oral tofacitinib at 5 to 10 mg twice daily for moderate-to-severe alopecia areata. Patients stayed on tofacitinib for 6 to 18 months and then had 6 months of follow-up off drug so that delayed response and recurrence could be assessed. For the treated patients, the SALT score, which quantifies what percentage of scalp surface area is affected, served as the measure of disease severity. In both human patients and the C3H/HeJ mouse model, the study applied high-throughput TCRbeta sequencing to look at T cell clonal expansion in alopecia areata. Scalp tissue and sorted CD4+ and CD8+ peripheral blood T cells from patchy and totalis/universalis alopecia areata patients and from healthy controls were covered by human TCRbeta sequencing. Biopsies were taken from tofacitinib-treated patients at baseline and at 4 and 24 weeks of treatment, and a later scalp biopsy was taken in several of the tofacitinib-treated patients. Scalp clonality was compared among normal scalp (n=4), patchy alopecia areata scalp (n=8), and alopecia totalis/universalis scalp (n=8). RNA came from the PAXgene miRNA kit for fixed scalp, the miRNeasy kit for PBMCs, and the RNeasy kit for mouse skin. Amplification of TCRbeta CDR3 regions was done by immunoSEQ multiplex PCR using 35 Vbeta forward primers and 13 Jbeta reverse primers. What the work shows at the level of the full study, not this receptor alone: The treated cohort was small, with a single nonresponder, so links between baseline CD8+ expansion and response need larger studies. Many expanded lesional clones were found to persist in scalp and blood during tofacitinib treatment, and relapse after treatment cessation may be partly explained by this persistence. Compared with normal scalp, lesional scalp had higher clonality and more expanded CD8+ clones, particularly in alopecia totalis/universalis, a pattern that suggests antigenic drive. TCR sequences shared between patients were less clear than in mice, possibly partly because of HLA diversity in the patient population. Scalp TCR repertoire analysis is complicated because resident alphabeta T cells in normal human skin are also sequenced, whereas mouse skin is dominated by gammadelta T cells. With tofacitinib, both scalp clonality and the number of expanded CD8+ clones among the top 100 scalp clones went down significantly.

This clone occurred a few times. Its antigen remains undetermined. No much larger clone is present one base from it, and per-base qualities are unavailable. This sample's time point label indicates: roughly 24 weeks on oral tofacitinib. The treatment or condition label corresponds to: oral pan-JAK inhibitor, 5-10 mg twice daily. Lesional scalp punch biopsies and peripheral blood were collected from alopecia areata patients. PBMCs were isolated by density centrifugation and stained for CD3, CD4 and CD8, after which CD4+ and CD8+ T cells were sorted on a FACSAria. Libraries were constructed by the immunoSEQ multiplex PCR assay. For TCR sequencing, RNA was extracted from every sample and reverse transcribed into cDNA to serve as template. SuperScript III was used to make first-strand cDNA, primed with a 2:1 mix of oligo-dT and random hexamers. Amplification bias was assessed with a synthetic immune receptor repertoire, and residual bias was removed computationally. In the authors' own workflow: After raw reads were preprocessed to remove errors, the CDR3 was defined following IMGT conventions as running from the conserved cysteine to phenylalanine. To get clonality, Shannon entropy was normalized by log2 of the number of productive unique TCRs and the result was subtracted from 1. CD4 or CD8 identity of scalp clones was inferred by cross-referencing scalp TCRbeta sequences with sorted blood CD4 and CD8 repertoires. TCRdb took over this immuneACCESS table, retaining in-frame rearrangements with V and J assigned. Such tables are incomplete; in checked studies, under half of the missing clones stem from an unresolved V gene, and the remainder is unexplained. D and trimming come from the DNA, and the V and J calls and clone size come from that table. The sample table shows around 290,000 clones, and 58% are seen once. The leading ten clones occupy roughly 1.8% of the sample.

The TCR originated in a human donor with alopecia areata. The sequenced sample was CD4+ T cells sorted from blood, obtained at week 24, from a patient treated with tofacitinib.

The CDR3: CASSIRKEGVEKLFF. The sequenced DNA: TGTGCCAGTAGTATCAGGAAGGAAGGGGTTGAAAAACTGTTTTTT. The rearrangement combines TRBV19 with TRBJ1-4, and possibly TRBD1, on 5 matching bases. V gives up 3 bases and J gives up 7 bases, and the segment between their germline ends measures 15 bases. The CDR3 runs 15 residues from the cysteine to the phenylalanine. Solely the CDR3 DNA is kept, with 45 bases framed from the first base. CDR1 LNHDA and CDR2 SQIVND were looked up in the germline V gene (reference sequence).